This TCR beta chain stems from a study of shared clonotypes between healthy human individuals. Study outcomes and limitations: With several donors compared, roughly 5% of naive CD4 clonotypes were shared.

In the case of this clone: Its specificity is unknown. Mismatch with germline at one junction end may stem from a read error.

Generated by immunoSEQ multiplex PCR, the TCRdb table keeps only in-frame clones and is missing some. The table has about 2.5 million clones, 80% to 95% seen once; the top ten hold 0.37%. Germline V gene sequence: CDR1 KGHSH, CDR2 LQKENI. CDR3 length: 13 amino acids. The chain links TRBV18 to TRBJ2-7; D could derive from TRBD1 or TRBD2 (5 bases each). The sample was naive CD4+ T cells from PBMCs. The subset denotes: CD45RA+ positively selected. The TCR sequence derives from a man between 18 and 35 years old in good health. Some clones in this sample may be carry-over from other donors' samples. This CDR3 reads CATSLGVVNEQYF. CDR3 bases: TGTGCCACCTCACTAGGGGTGGTAAACGAGCAGTACTTC.